This TCR beta chain was sequenced in a study of human thymus T cells. The CDR3 runs to 12 residues. Trimming pared 5 bases from V and 1 base from J, leaving 6 bases between. Germline CDR1 reads SGHRS; CDR2 reads YFSETQ. TCRdb keeps only in-frame clones here, not all; method: immunoSEQ multiplex PCR. The data show tens of thousands of clones, with 94% seen just once and more than 0.095% held by the top ten. The specimen sequenced was blood. This rearrangement joins TRBV5-1 to TRBJ1-1; possibly TRBD1 for D (6 bases). The sequence was obtained from a boy under two years old with a congenital heart defect but otherwise immunologically healthy. The CDR3: CASRGQNTEAFF. The CDR3 nucleotides read TGCGCCAGCAGGGGACAGAACACTGAAGCTTTCTTT. Full variable domain (remainder filled in from reference TRBV5-1 and TRBJ1-1): KAGVTQTPRYLIKTRGQQVTLSCSPISGHRSVSWYQQTPGQGLQFLFEYFSETQRNKGNFPGRFSGRQFSNSRSEMNVSTLELGDSALYLCASRGQNTEAFFGQGTRLTVV.